This T cell receptor (beta chain) was recovered during a study of T-cell reconstitution after alpha-beta-depleted transplantation in children. Whole-study results and caveats: About two months after transplant, alpha-beta T cells reportedly came from several hundred expanded graft clones. Newly made T cells mostly supplied T-cell counts and diversity one year after transplant.

This clonotype occurred a few times. The antigen is unknown. The CDR3 loop spans 13 amino acids. Trimming cost V 1 base and J 5 bases, with 6 bases left between them. Germline values: CDR1 SEHNR, CDR2 FQNEAQ (reference sequence). Library preparation (for TCRbeta) was performed with unique molecular identifiers. TCRdb processed the PCR reads anew with MiXCR; each CDR3 protein has one entry. This table has around 94,000 distinct CDR3 sequences, about 8% appearing once. Sample: PBMCs, taken before TCRalphabeta/CD19-depleted stem cell transplant. The chain joins TRBV7-9 to TRBJ2-1; no clear D. This TCR was sampled from a boy between 2 and 10 years old with acute lymphoblastic leukemia, due to receive a stem cell transplant. The chain's CDR3 is CASSLVLNNEQFF. In DNA form, the CDR3 reads TGTGCCAGCAGCTTAGTACTGAACAATGAGCAGTTCTTC. The full variable domain, its missing parts supplied by reference TRBV7-9 and TRBJ2-1, is DTGVSQNPRHKITKRGQNVTFRCDPISEHNRLYWYRQTLGQGPEFLTYFQNEAQLEKSRLLSDRFSAERPKGSFSTLEIQRTEQGDSAMYLCASSLVLNNEQFFGPGTRLTVL.